This T cell receptor (beta chain) was recorded in a study of CD8+ T cells in alopecia areata. RNA was isolated and reverse transcribed to cDNA, the sequencing template. Assay: immunoSEQ multiplex PCR; the TCRdb copy retains only in-frame clones and omits some. The data hold fewer than 200,000 clones, with roughly three fifths observed a single time. Regarding treatment: oral pan-JAK inhibitor, 5-10 mg twice daily. This TCR derives from a human donor with alopecia areata. Sequences were derived from CD8+ T cells sorted from blood, sampled at week 24, from a patient treated with tofacitinib.

CDR3 coding DNA: TGTGCCAGCAGCTTAGGAAGTGAGAACGAGCAGTACTTC. It encodes CASSLGSENEQYF. The rearrangement joins TRBV13 to TRBJ2-7, with D hard to call. V was pared by 0 bases and J by 5 bases, with 8 bases between. Looked up from germline, CDR1 is PRHDT and CDR2 is FYEKMQ (reference sequence). This CDR3 comprises 13 residues.